Sequencing of this T cell receptor (beta chain) was carried out in a study of blood T cells in healthy people across ages. This clonotype was seen a handful of times. Its target is not known. The study's findings and limits: As age increased, TCR beta diversity per million T cells fell in a roughly linear fashion.

With a J-beta primer mix and a sample-barcoded 5' primer, a second PCR ran about 7 to 11 cycles. TCRdb reprocessed the 5' RACE reads via MiXCR and lists one record per CDR3 protein. This repertoire shows 1.5 million to 2 million distinct CDR3 sequences, 25% to 30% found once; its top ten account for around 7.7%. Trimming cost V 2 bases and J 8 bases; bases outside gene matches: 8. The CDR3 is made up of 14 amino acids. Germline CDR1 reads MDHEN; CDR2 reads SYDVKM. The TCR originated in a woman in her twenties or thirties in good health. The chain couples TRBV28 to TRBJ1-2, with 7 nucleotides matching TRBD1. Sequenced input: blood. This CDR3 is CASSLPGRDSGYTF. CDR3 coding DNA: TGTGCCAGCAGTTTACCTGGCAGGGACAGCGGCTACACCTTC.